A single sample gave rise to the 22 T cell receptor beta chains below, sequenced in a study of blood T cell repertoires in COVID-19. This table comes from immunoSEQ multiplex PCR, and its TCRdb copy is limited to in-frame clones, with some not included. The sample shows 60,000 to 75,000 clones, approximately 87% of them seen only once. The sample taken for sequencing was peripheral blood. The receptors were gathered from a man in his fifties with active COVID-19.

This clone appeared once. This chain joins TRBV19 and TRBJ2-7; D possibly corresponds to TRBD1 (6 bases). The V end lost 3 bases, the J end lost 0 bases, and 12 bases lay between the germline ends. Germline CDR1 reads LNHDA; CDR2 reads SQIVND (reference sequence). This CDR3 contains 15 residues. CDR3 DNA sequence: TGTGCCAGTAGTATGGGGGCTAGCAGCTCCTACGAGCAGTACTTC. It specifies CASSMGASSSYEQYF.

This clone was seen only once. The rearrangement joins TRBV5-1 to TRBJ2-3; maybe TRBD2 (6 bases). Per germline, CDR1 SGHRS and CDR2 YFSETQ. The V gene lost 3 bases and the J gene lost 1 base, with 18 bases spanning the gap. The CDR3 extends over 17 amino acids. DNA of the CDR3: TGCGCCAGCAGCTCAACAGAGGGACTTAGGGGCACAGATACGCAGTATTTT. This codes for CASSSTEGLRGTDTQYF.

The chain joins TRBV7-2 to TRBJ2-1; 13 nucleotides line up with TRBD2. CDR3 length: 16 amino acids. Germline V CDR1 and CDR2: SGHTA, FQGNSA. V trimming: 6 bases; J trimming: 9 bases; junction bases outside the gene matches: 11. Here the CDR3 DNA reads TGTGCCAGCAGGCCTACACTAGCGGGGGGGATGGGTGAGCAGTTCTTC. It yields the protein CASRPTLAGGMGEQFF.

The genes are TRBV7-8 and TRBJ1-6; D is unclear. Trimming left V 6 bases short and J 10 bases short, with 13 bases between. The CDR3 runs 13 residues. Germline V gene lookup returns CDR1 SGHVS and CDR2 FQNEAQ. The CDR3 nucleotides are TGTGCCAGCAGTGCATCAGACGGGTCACCCCTCCACTTT. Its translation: CASSASDGSPLHF.

CDR3 coding DNA: TGTGCCAGCAGCCCATCGGATGGCCTGAGAGGCAAAAACATTCAGTACTTC. Translated: CASSPSDGLRGKNIQYF. The rearrangement joins TRBV5-4 to TRBJ2-4; no clear D. Germline V gives CDR1 SGHNT, CDR2 YYREEE (reference sequence). This CDR3 comprises 17 residues. V was trimmed by 4 bases and J by 3 bases, leaving 20 bases between them.

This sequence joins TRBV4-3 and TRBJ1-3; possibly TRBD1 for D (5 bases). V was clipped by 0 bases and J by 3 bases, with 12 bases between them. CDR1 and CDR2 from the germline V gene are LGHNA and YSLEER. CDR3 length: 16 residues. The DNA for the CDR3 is TGCGCCAGCAGCCAAGAGAGCAGGGTGTATGGAAACACCATATATTTT. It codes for CASSQESRVYGNTIYF.

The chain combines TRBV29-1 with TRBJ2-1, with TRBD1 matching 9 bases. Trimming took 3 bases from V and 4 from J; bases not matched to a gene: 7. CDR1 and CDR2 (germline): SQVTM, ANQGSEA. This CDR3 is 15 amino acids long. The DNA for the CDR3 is TGCAGCGTTGAGGGACAGGGACGCAAGTACAATGAGCAGTTCTTC. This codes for CSVEGQGRKYNEQFF.

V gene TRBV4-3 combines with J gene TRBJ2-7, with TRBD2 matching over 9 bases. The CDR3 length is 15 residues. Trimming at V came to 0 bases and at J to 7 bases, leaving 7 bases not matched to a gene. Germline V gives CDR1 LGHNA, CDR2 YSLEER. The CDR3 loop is CASSQEGGRAGEQYF. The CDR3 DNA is TGCGCCAGCAGCCAAGAGGGCGGGAGGGCCGGGGAGCAGTACTTC.

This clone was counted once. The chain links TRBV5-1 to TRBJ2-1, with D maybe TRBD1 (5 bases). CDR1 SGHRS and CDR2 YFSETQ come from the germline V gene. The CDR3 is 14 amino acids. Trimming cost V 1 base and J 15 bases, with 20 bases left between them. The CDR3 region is CASSLISSVTGLFF. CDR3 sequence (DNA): TGCGCCAGCAGCTTGATCTCGTCTGTTACAGGTCTGTTCTTC.

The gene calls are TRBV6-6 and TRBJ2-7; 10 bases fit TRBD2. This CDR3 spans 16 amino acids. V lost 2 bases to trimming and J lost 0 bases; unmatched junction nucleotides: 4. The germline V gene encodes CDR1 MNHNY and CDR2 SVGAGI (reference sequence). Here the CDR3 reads CASSYPQREGSYEQYF. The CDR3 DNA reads TGTGCCAGCAGTTACCCCCAGCGGGAGGGCTCCTACGAGCAGTACTTC.

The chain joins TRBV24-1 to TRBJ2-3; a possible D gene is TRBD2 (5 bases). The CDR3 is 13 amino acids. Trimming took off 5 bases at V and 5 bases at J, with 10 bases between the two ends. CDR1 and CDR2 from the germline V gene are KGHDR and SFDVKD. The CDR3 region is CATSVGVKDTQYF. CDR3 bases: TGTGCCACCAGTGTGGGAGTCAAAGATACGCAGTATTTT.

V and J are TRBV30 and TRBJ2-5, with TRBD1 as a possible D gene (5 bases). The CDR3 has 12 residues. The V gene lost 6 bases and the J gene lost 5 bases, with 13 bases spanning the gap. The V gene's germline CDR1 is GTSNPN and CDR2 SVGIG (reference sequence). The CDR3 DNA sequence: TGTGCCTGCAGACGTGGGGCTGAGACCCAGTACTTC. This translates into CACRRGAETQYF.

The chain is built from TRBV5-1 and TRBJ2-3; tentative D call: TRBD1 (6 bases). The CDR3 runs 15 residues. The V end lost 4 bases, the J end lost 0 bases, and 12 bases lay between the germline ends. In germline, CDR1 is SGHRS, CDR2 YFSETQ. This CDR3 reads CASSVQGSSTDTQYF. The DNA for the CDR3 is TGCGCCAGCAGCGTCCAGGGGTCTAGCACAGATACGCAGTATTTT. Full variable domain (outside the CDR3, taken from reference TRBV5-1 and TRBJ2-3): KAGVTQTPRYLIKTRGQQVTLSCSPISGHRSVSWYQQTPGQGLQFLFEYFSETQRNKGNFPGRFSGRQFSNSRSEMNVSTLELGDSALYLCASSVQGSSTDTQYFGPGTRLTVL.

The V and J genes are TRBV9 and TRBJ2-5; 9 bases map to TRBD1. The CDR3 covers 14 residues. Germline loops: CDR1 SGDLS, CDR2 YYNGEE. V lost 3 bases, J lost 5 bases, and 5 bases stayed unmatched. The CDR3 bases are TGTGCCAGCAGCGCACAGGGGGCGGGCGAGACCCAGTACTTC. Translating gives CASSAQGAGETQYF.

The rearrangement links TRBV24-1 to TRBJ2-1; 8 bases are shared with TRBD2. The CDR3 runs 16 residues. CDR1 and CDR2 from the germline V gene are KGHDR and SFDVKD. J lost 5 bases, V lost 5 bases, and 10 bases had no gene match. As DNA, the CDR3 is TGTGCCACCAGTGTTTCCAGCGGGAGAGTTAACAATGAGCAGTTCTTC. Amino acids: CATSVSSGRVNNEQFF.

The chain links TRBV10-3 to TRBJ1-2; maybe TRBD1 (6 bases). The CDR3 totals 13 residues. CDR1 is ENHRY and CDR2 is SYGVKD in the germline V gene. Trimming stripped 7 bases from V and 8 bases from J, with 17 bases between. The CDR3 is CAIMSAGAQGYTF. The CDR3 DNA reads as TGTGCCATCATGTCGGCAGGGGCGCAAGGCTACACCTTC.

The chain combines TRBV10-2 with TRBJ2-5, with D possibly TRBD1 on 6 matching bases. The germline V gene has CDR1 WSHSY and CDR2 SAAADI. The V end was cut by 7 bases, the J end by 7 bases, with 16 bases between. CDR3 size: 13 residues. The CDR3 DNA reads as TGCGCCAGCAATCAAGAGAGACAGGCGACCCAGTACTTC. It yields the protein CASNQERQATQYF.

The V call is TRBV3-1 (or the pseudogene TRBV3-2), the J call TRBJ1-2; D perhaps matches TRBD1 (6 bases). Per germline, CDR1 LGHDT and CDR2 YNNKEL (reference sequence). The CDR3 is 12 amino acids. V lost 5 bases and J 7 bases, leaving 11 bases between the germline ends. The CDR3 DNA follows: TGTGCCAGCAGCGGTTACAGGGTTGGCTACACCTTC. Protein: CASSGYRVGYTF.

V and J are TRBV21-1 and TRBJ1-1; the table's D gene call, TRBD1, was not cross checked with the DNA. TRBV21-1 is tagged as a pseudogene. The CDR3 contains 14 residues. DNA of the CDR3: TGTGCCAGCAGCAAAAACAGAAGTAACACTGAAGCTTTCTTT. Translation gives CASSKNRSNTEAFF.

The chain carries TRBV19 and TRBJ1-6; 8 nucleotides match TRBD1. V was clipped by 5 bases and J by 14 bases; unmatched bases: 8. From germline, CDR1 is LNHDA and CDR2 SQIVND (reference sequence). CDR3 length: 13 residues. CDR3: CASSQGARSTLHF. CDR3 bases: TGTGCCAGTAGTCAGGGGGCGCGTTCGACCCTCCACTTT.

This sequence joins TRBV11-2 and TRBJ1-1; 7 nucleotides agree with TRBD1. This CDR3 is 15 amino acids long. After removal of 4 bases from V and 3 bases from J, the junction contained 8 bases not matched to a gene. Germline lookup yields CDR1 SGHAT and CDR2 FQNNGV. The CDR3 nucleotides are TGTGCCAGCAGCTCTCCCATCAGGGGGGACACTGAAGCTTTCTTT. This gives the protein CASSSPIRGDTEAFF.

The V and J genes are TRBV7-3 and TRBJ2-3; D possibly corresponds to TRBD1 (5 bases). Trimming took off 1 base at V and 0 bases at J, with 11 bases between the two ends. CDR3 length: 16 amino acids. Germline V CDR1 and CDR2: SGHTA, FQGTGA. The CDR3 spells CASSLMGRASTDTQYF. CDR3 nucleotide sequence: TGTGCCAGCAGCTTAATGGGCAGGGCAAGCACAGATACGCAGTATTTT.